The sequence of this T cell receptor (beta chain) was determined in a study of T cell responses to AZD1222 COVID-19 vaccine. Study observations and caveats: Only five to seven AZD1222 recipients were seropositive at baseline.

Here immunoSEQ multiplex PCR was the method, and the copy in TCRdb shows in-frame clones only, minus some. The sample yields around 130,000 clones, around 90% seen once. A note on this clone: What it binds is unknown.

Germline CDR1 and CDR2: SGHRS and YFSETQ. The CDR3 contains 15 residues. Trimming took 4 bases from V and 7 from J, leaving 18 bases between them. The sample in question was peripheral blood, obtained 28 days after the second dose of the MenACWY control vaccine. The J gene is TRBJ2-1, the V gene TRBV5-1; D gene ambiguous. This sequence was found in an adult who received the MenACWY meningococcal vaccine as a control. CDR3 sequence: CASSPAMTTRNEQFF. The CDR3 DNA follows: TGCGCCAGCAGCCCAGCCATGACCACCCGGAATGAGCAGTTCTTC.